This record covers a single TCR beta chain. The CDR3 has 14 residues. With 6 bases clipped from V and 3 bases from J, the junction kept 7 bases outside the gene matches. Germline CDR1 and CDR2: ENHRY and SYGVKD. The data are from a study of blood T cell repertoires in COVID-19. Study details: Specimens from acute and convalescent COVID-19 originated in the United States, Italy and Spain. The cDNA or gDNA used as material had been derived from T cells, B-cell-depleted T cells, or PBMCs.

Original analysis: How many nucleated cells were present was estimated from reference gene primer amplification. Only in-frame clones appear in the TCRdb table, and some are missing; sequencing was by immunoSEQ multiplex PCR. D and trimming come from the DNA, and the V and J calls and clone size come from that table. The data show under 550,000 clones, approximately 90% seen once. A Seattle source enrolled patients during active infection and followed them longitudinally. The sample was peripheral blood. The gene calls are TRBV10-3 and TRBJ2-7; 8 positions match TRBD2. The TCR was taken from a man between 18 and 35 years old with COVID-19, enrolled during active disease. The DNA for the CDR3 is TGTGCCATCAGAACCGGGACTAGTAACTACGAGCAGTACTTC. It translates to CAIRTGTSNYEQYF.